The 26 T cell receptor beta chains below all came from one sample that was sequenced in a study of T cell repertoires in cytomegalovirus infection. MiXCR was run by TCRdb on the reads, yielding one entry per CDR3 protein. The repertoire holds fewer than 1,000,000 distinct CDR3 sequences, with approximately 31% as singletons. The antigens of these receptors remain unknown. The specimen comprised cultured CD8+ T cells from PBMCs, sampled from culture after CMV antigen stimulation. The origin of the receptors is a human donor in good health (CMV status not recorded). Some clones in this sample may be carry-over from other donors' samples.

This clonotype appeared many times. V gene TRBV12-3 or TRBV12-4 combines with J gene TRBJ2-3; D possibly corresponds to TRBD2 (6 bases). This CDR3 has 14 residues. V was cut by 2 bases and J by 6 bases, with 12 bases left in between. The CDR3 DNA reads TGTGCCAGCAGTTTATCCAGGGAGGCGGATACGCAGTATTTT. Residues: CASSLSREADTQYF.

V usage is TRBV5-4 and J usage is TRBJ1-1; 8 positions match TRBD1. CDR3 length equals 14 residues. The V gene end was trimmed by 3 bases and the J gene end by 2 bases; junction bases not matched to a gene: 3. CDR1 and CDR2 (germline): SGHNT, YYREEE (reference sequence). Here the CDR3 reads CASSWTGQNTEAFF. The CDR3 DNA is TGTGCCAGCAGCTGGACAGGGCAAAACACTGAAGCTTTCTTT.

The rearrangement joins TRBV7-8 to TRBJ2-4; D is ambiguous. V lost 0 bases and J 1 base, leaving 4 bases between the germline ends. The CDR3 consists of 14 residues. Germline assignment: CDR1 SGHVS and CDR2 FQNEAQ. The CDR3 DNA is TGTGCCAGCAGCTTAGCCAGGGCCAAAAACATTCAGTACTTC. It translates to CASSLARAKNIQYF.

The chain has TRBV2 and TRBJ1-3; 7 bases fit TRBD1. Per the germline V gene, CDR1 is SNHLY and CDR2 is FYNNEI. This CDR3 is built from 16 residues. V trimming: 5 bases; J trimming: 0 bases; junction bases outside the gene matches: 7. Written as DNA, the CDR3 is TGTGCCAGCAGTTCGACAGGGATGAGCTCTGGAAACACCATATATTTT. Protein sequence: CASSSTGMSSGNTIYF.

This clonotype has a handful of counts. The gene calls are TRBV28 and TRBJ2-1, with D unclear. Trimming shortened V by 6 bases and J by 1 base, and 10 bases separated the two germline ends. The CDR3 is 14 amino acids. Germline lookup yields CDR1 MDHEN and CDR2 SYDVKM. CDR3 sequence (DNA): TGTGCCAGCAGACCAGACTCGTCCTACAATGAGCAGTTCTTC. It translates to CASRPDSSYNEQFF.

The CDR3 region is CASSAGIEQFF. In DNA, the CDR3 is TGTGCCAGCTCTGCGGGGATTGAGCAGTTCTTC. This chain uses TRBV19 with TRBJ2-1, with D possibly being TRBD2 (6 bases). Germline lookup yields CDR1 LNHDA and CDR2 SQIVND (reference sequence). CDR3 size: 11 residues. The V and J ends lost 9 bases and 9 bases respectively, with 12 bases between them.

This clonotype came up a few times. V is TRBV7-9 and J is TRBJ1-3, with 7 bases matching TRBD1. Germline V CDR1 and CDR2: SEHNR, FQNEAQ (reference sequence). After removal of 6 bases from V and 4 bases from J, the junction contained 15 bases not matched to a gene. The length of the CDR3 is 17 residues. The CDR3 DNA reads as TGTGCCAGCAGAACTTCCCAGGGGGAACCGTCCGGAAACACCATATATTTT. It is translated as CASRTSQGEPSGNTIYF.

The rearrangement links TRBV12-5 to TRBJ2-2; 7 bases agree with TRBD2. From germline, CDR1 is LGHNT and CDR2 FRNRAP. The CDR3 spans 14 residues. V shed 5 bases and J 3 bases; nucleotides not matched to a gene: 3. The CDR3 sequence is CASGRAGYTGELFF. The CDR3 coding sequence is TGTGCTAGTGGTAGAGCGGGGTACACCGGGGAGCTGTTTTTT.

This clonotype has a handful of counts. This CDR3 reads CASIGPYGYTF. CDR3 DNA: TGTGCCTCGATCGGGCCCTATGGCTACACCTTC. The chain recombines TRBV2 with TRBJ1-2, with unresolved D. Germline CDR1 and CDR2: SNHLY and FYNNEI. The length of the CDR3 is 11 residues. Trimming left V 11 bases short and J 4 bases short, with 11 bases between.

The genes are TRBV4-1 and TRBJ1-1, with a tentative D call TRBD1 (5 bases). This CDR3 has 14 amino acids. V dropped 0 bases and J dropped 5 bases, with 10 bases sitting between them. Germline V gene lookup returns CDR1 MGHRA and CDR2 YSYEKL. The CDR3 DNA is TGCGCCAGCAGCCAAGATAGGGGATTGACTGAAGCTTTCTTT. Residues: CASSQDRGLTEAFF.

This clonotype appeared many times. The chain is built from TRBV28 and TRBJ2-5, with no clear D. With 5 bases removed from V and 5 bases from J, the gap between germline ends came to 15 bases. The CDR3 consists of 14 residues. Germline assignment: CDR1 MDHEN and CDR2 SYDVKM. In DNA, the CDR3 is TGTGCCAGCAGTCTGTCTCCCAGACCTGAGACCCAGTACTTC. Protein: CASSLSPRPETQYF.

The CDR3 here is CASSSNTGAQIQETQYF. The CDR3 DNA sequence: TGTGCCAGCAGTTCGAACACAGGGGCGCAAATTCAAGAGACCCAGTACTTC. This sequence joins TRBV27 and TRBJ2-5; 7 bases are a match to TRBD1. The CDR3 sequence is 17 residues long. CDR1 is MNHEY, CDR2 SMNVEV, per germline (reference sequence). J was trimmed by 2 bases and V by 4 bases; bases with no gene match: 13.

V is TRBV7-8 and J is TRBJ2-3; no definite D call. Between the trimmed V and J ends, which lost 4 bases and 3 bases, there was a span of 14 bases. CDR3 length: 15 amino acids. CDR1 is SGHVS and CDR2 is FQNEAQ in the germline V gene. The CDR3 coding sequence is TGTGCCAGCAGCTCCGAGGTATTGAGGACAGATACGCAGTATTTT. Translating it yields CASSSEVLRTDTQYF.

The chain uses TRBV4-1 and TRBJ2-5; a possible D gene is TRBD1 (6 bases). CDR3 length: 16 amino acids. Germline V CDR1 and CDR2: MGHRA, YSYEKL. V was cut by 0 bases and J by 2 bases, with 13 bases left in between. The CDR3 protein is CASSQDAGDTQETQYF. The CDR3 coding sequence is TGCGCCAGCAGCCAAGATGCAGGGGATACACAAGAGACCCAGTACTTC.

Notes on this clonotype: Since a much larger clone is just one base distant, this may be a read error. The chain employs TRBV7-8 and TRBJ1-4, with D tentatively TRBD1 (5 bases). Germline loops: CDR1 SGHVS, CDR2 FQNEAQ. The CDR3 covers 13 residues. The DNA for the CDR3 is TGTGTCGGTCTTGGAGACAGTAATGAAAAACTGTTTTTT. Amino acid sequence: CVGLGDSNEKLFF. Filled out from reference TRBV7-8 and TRBJ1-4, the complete variable domain reads GAGVSQSPRYKVAKRGQDVALRCDPISGHVSLFWYQQALGQGPEFLTYFQNEAQLDKSGLPSDRFFAERPEGSVSTLKIQRTQQEDSAVYLCVGLGDSNEKLFFGSGTQLSVL.

This rearrangement joins TRBV6-2 or TRBV6-3 to TRBJ2-5; weak D call: TRBD2 (7 bases). Germline-derived CDR1 and CDR2 are MNHEY and SVGEGT. The CDR3 spans 15 residues. V was trimmed by 2 bases and J by 2 bases, leaving 12 bases between them. The chain's CDR3 is CASSYAGAGQETQYF. The CDR3 nucleotides read TGTGCCAGCAGTTACGCGGGGGCCGGACAAGAGACCCAGTACTTC.

This chain uses TRBV28 with TRBJ2-1; 7 bases line up with TRBD2. The CDR3 consists of 14 residues. Looked up from germline, CDR1 is MDHEN and CDR2 is SYDVKM. The trim removed 4 bases at V and 6 bases at J, leaving 6 bases unmatched. This CDR3 reads CASSYYGGVNEQFF. As DNA, the CDR3 is TGTGCCAGCAGTTATTATGGGGGGGTCAATGAGCAGTTCTTC. The whole variable domain, filled in from reference TRBV28 and TRBJ2-1, reads DVKVTQSSRYLVKRTGEKVFLECVQDMDHENMFWYRQDPGLGLRLIYFSYDVKMKEKGDIPEGYSVSREKKERFSLILESASTNQTSMYLCASSYYGGVNEQFFGPGTRLTVL.

The chain joins TRBV6-1 to TRBJ2-3; perhaps TRBD2 as D (6 bases). The CDR3 sequence is 15 residues long. The germline V gene encodes CDR1 MNHNS and CDR2 SASEGT. V lost 6 bases to trimming and J lost 2 bases, with 15 bases between them. CDR3 loop: CASRSTLAITDTQYF. The CDR3 nucleotides are TGTGCCAGCAGATCTACACTAGCAATCACAGATACGCAGTATTTT.

In DNA form, the CDR3 reads TGTGCCAGCAGCTACAATAGGCCTGGCCCTAACAATGAGCAGTTCTTC. This encodes CASSYNRPGPNNEQFF. The chain combines TRBV7-9 with TRBJ2-1; no clear D. CDR1 is SEHNR, CDR2 FQNEAQ, per germline (reference sequence). Between the trimmed V and J ends, which lost 4 bases and 5 bases, there was a span of 18 bases. The CDR3 covers 16 residues.

This clonotype was detected once. This chain uses TRBV6-5 with TRBJ1-1; 10 bases line up with TRBD1. Per the germline V gene, CDR1 is MNHEY and CDR2 is SVGAGI. CDR3 length: 17 amino acids. V shed 5 bases and J 4 bases; nucleotides not matched to a gene: 13. The chain's CDR3 is CASSAPRTGGTGTEAFF. The CDR3 DNA sequence: TGTGCCAGCAGTGCCCCCCGGACAGGGGGTACTGGCACTGAAGCTTTCTTT.

This clonotype was counted at least ten times. J is TRBJ2-3 and V is TRBV7-3; no definite D call. Germline V gene data show CDR1 as SGHTA and CDR2 as FQGTGA. Trimming stripped 0 bases from V and 4 bases from J, with 8 bases between. The CDR3 has 14 residues. This CDR3 reads CASSLTQSADTQYF. CDR3 nucleotide sequence: TGTGCCAGCAGCTTAACACAATCCGCAGATACGCAGTATTTT.

The sample holds one count of this clonotype. The chain has TRBV12-3 or TRBV12-4 and TRBJ2-2, with 7 bases lining up with TRBD1. V lost 10 bases and J lost 5; bases outside the gene matches: 10. This CDR3 has 14 amino acids. The CDR3 nucleotides are TGTGCCAACATAGGGGACAGTTATACCGGGGAGCTGTTTTTT. Its protein is CANIGDSYTGELFF.

V and J are TRBV7-9 and TRBJ2-3; 9 bases match TRBD2. The CDR3 length is 17 residues. The germline V gene has CDR1 SEHNR and CDR2 FQNEAQ (reference sequence). Unmatched junction bases numbered 7, after V lost 3 bases and J lost 0 bases. CDR3 in DNA: TGTGCCAGCAGCTTCATTAGCGGGGGCCCTAGCACAGATACGCAGTATTTT. Its protein product is CASSFISGGPSTDTQYF.

The gene calls are TRBV4-3 and TRBJ2-3; no reliable D call. V was shortened by 4 bases and J by 3 bases, with 14 bases between the two germline ends. The CDR3 sequence is 15 residues long. CDR1 and CDR2 from the germline V gene are LGHNA and YSLEER. DNA for the CDR3: TGCGCCAGCAGCCGGACCCAAAAACTGACAGATACGCAGTATTTT. Amino acids: CASSRTQKLTDTQYF.

In the case of this clonotype: The junction differs from germline at one of its ends, possibly a read error. The chain links TRBV20-1 to TRBJ1-2; D remains unclear. CDR3 length: 15 amino acids. The germline V gene has CDR1 DFQATT and CDR2 SNEGSKA (reference sequence). In DNA form, the CDR3 reads TGCAGTGCTAGAGATGCCCCTAATCCGACCTATGCCTACACCTTC. Its protein is CSARDAPNPTYAYTF.

In its sample, this clonotype was seen many times. J is TRBJ1-1 and V is TRBV7-6, with a tentative D call TRBD1 (5 bases). Trimming removed 1 base from V and 2 bases from J, with 11 bases in between. CDR1 SGHVS and CDR2 FNYEAQ come from the germline V gene. The CDR3 length is 15 residues. The CDR3 DNA is TGTGCCAGCAGCTTAGGACGGGGCCCAAACACTGAAGCTTTCTTT. Its protein product is CASSLGRGPNTEAFF.